Below are 21 T cell receptor beta chains sequenced from a single sample in a study of naive and memory T cell subsets. The SP2 primer and nested alpha and beta constant region primers amplified ligated cDNA in four rounds. TCRdb re-called the 5' RACE reads with MiXCR, one entry per CDR3 protein. The table has roughly 48,000 distinct CDR3 sequences, 4.7% seen once. A UMI-containing oligonucleotide was joined by 3' ligation to the TCR cDNA template. Receptor source: a female donor in good health.

CDR3 residues: CASSHRDRGSGELFF. DNA for the CDR3: TGTGCCAGCAGCCACCGGGACAGGGGTAGCGGGGAGCTGTTTTTT. The chain links TRBV6-2 or TRBV6-3 to TRBJ2-2, with TRBD1 matching 10 bases. V lost 6 bases, J lost 7 bases, and 8 bases stayed unmatched. Looked up from germline, CDR1 is MNHEY and CDR2 is SVGEGT. There are 15 residues in the CDR3.

This clonotype has a handful of counts. The chain carries TRBV5-1 and TRBJ2-1; 15 bases match TRBD2. V lost 4 bases and J lost 8; bases outside the gene matches: 7. Germline V lookup: CDR1 SGHRS, CDR2 YFSETQ. This CDR3 has 16 amino acids. The CDR3 reads CASSRLGLAGGDEQFF. DNA for the CDR3: TGCGCCAGCAGCAGACTGGGACTAGCGGGAGGCGATGAGCAGTTCTTC.

There are many counts of this clonotype. This chain links TRBV9 with TRBJ2-3; tentatively, D is TRBD1 or TRBD2 (5 bases each). V lost 4 bases and J 4 bases, leaving 13 bases between the germline ends. The CDR3 has 14 amino acids. Germline CDR1 and CDR2: SGDLS and YYNGEE. CDR3 DNA: TGTGCCAGCAGCCTCAGAGGGGTTTCAGATACGCAGTATTTT. Its translation: CASSLRGVSDTQYF.

This clonotype was picked up many times. This sequence joins TRBV2 and TRBJ2-5, with a weak D call TRBD1 (5 bases). The V gene lost 6 bases and the J gene lost 4 bases, with 18 bases spanning the gap. The V gene's germline CDR1 is SNHLY and CDR2 FYNNEI. There are 15 residues in the CDR3. In DNA, the CDR3 is TGTGCCAGCAGAGTGGGGCCGTTAGAGGTAGAGACCCAGTACTTC. Protein: CASRVGPLEVETQYF. Supplemented by reference TRBV2 and TRBJ2-5, the full variable domain reads EPEVTQTPSHQVTQMGQEVILRCVPISNHLYFYWYRQILGQKVEFLVSFYNNEISEKSEIFDDQFSVERPDGSNFTLKIRSTKLEDSAMYFCASRVGPLEVETQYFGPGTRLLVL.

This clonotype has more than one count but fewer than ten. The rearrangement joins TRBV5-1 to TRBJ2-2; TRBD1 aligns across 8 bases. Germline CDR1 and CDR2: SGHRS and YFSETQ. The CDR3 is 15 residues long. V was clipped by 4 bases and J by 4 bases; unmatched bases: 6. CDR3 DNA: TGCGCCAGCAGCCCGGACAGGGAGCGCACCGGGGAGCTGTTTTTT. This sequence encodes CASSPDRERTGELFF.

There are many counts of this clonotype. The chain joins TRBV20-1 to TRBJ2-7, with 9 nucleotides matching TRBD2. The germline V gene encodes CDR1 DFQATT and CDR2 SNEGSKA (reference sequence). This CDR3 spans 16 amino acids. V lost 1 base and J lost 5; bases outside the gene matches: 12. For the CDR3, the DNA is TGCAGTGCTAGAGGGATCAGCGGGAGGCCCTCTAACGAGCAGTACTTC. It is translated as CSARGISGRPSNEQYF.

This clonotype was detected ten times or more. The V call is TRBV28, the J call TRBJ2-3, with a weak D call TRBD2 (5 bases). CDR1 MDHEN and CDR2 SYDVKM come from the germline V gene. The CDR3 extends over 16 amino acids. Between the trimmed V and J ends, which lost 6 bases and 4 bases, there was a span of 20 bases. CDR3 region: CASRRGIGVNPDTQYF. The CDR3 region has the DNA TGTGCCAGCAGACGAGGGATTGGGGTTAACCCAGATACGCAGTATTTT.

This clonotype was seen ten or more times. The genes are TRBV14 and TRBJ1-6, with D tentatively TRBD1 (5 bases). This CDR3 is built from 15 residues. Germline V gives CDR1 SGHDN, CDR2 FVKESK. The V end was cut by 8 bases, the J end by 8 bases, with 19 bases between. The CDR3 coding sequence is TGTGCCAGCTCCGCAGGGTTGCTAGCCTATTCACCCCTCCACTTT. This sequence encodes CASSAGLLAYSPLHF.

This clonotype was detected ten times or more. This chain connects TRBV10-3 to TRBJ1-4; TRBD1 matches at 8 bases. This CDR3 has 16 amino acids. Germline assignment: CDR1 ENHRY and CDR2 SYGVKD. Trimming at V came to 6 bases and at J to 0 bases, leaving 6 bases not matched to a gene. The CDR3 nucleotides are TGTGCCATCAGACCGGGACAGGATGCAACTAATGAAAAACTGTTTTTT. Protein sequence: CAIRPGQDATNEKLFF.

At least ten counts were recorded for this clonotype. Sequence at one end of the junction differs from germline and may be a read error. The chain is built from TRBV20-1 and TRBJ1-1; D might be TRBD1 (5 bases). The CDR3 runs to 13 residues. Germline loops: CDR1 DFQATT, CDR2 SNEGSKA (reference sequence). CDR3 sequence: CKQRKGLDTEAFF. The CDR3 nucleotides read TGTAAACAAAGAAAGGGGCTGGACACTGAAGCTTTCTTT.

The rearrangement uses TRBV30 and TRBJ2-5; D gene ambiguous. V lost 4 bases and J lost 5, with 5 bases in between. The CDR3 spans 10 residues. In germline, CDR1 is GTSNPN, CDR2 SVGIG (reference sequence). CDR3 sequence: CAWMQETQYF. Written as DNA, the CDR3 is TGTGCCTGGATGCAGGAGACCCAGTACTTC.

This clonotype was seen many times. This rearrangement joins TRBV20-1 to TRBJ2-1, with no clear D. The CDR3 runs 15 residues. Germline lookup yields CDR1 DFQATT and CDR2 SNEGSKA (reference sequence). Trimming took 0 bases from V and 2 from J, leaving 11 bases between them. The CDR3 loop is CSARDTRDAYNEQFF. The CDR3 DNA follows: TGCAGTGCTAGAGATACCCGCGATGCCTACAATGAGCAGTTCTTC.

This clonotype was observed at least ten times. This sequence joins TRBV20-1 and TRBJ2-1, with TRBD2 matching over 7 bases. The ends lost 1 base at V and 7 bases at J; junction bases unmatched: 7. The CDR3 covers 14 residues. Per germline, CDR1 DFQATT and CDR2 SNEGSKA (reference sequence). Written as DNA, the CDR3 is TGCAGTGCTAGAGCTGGCGGGAGCGGAAATGAGCAGTTCTTC. It specifies CSARAGGSGNEQFF.

In this sample, this clonotype turned up many times. This chain links TRBV5-1 with TRBJ2-5; TRBD1 agrees at 12 bases. There are 16 residues in the CDR3. From germline, CDR1 is SGHRS and CDR2 YFSETQ. Losses at the gene ends were 1 base for V and 5 bases for J; bases not matched to a gene: 6. CDR3 DNA sequence: TGCGCCAGCAGCTTGATGGGACAGGGGGCGCAGGAGACCCAGTACTTC. This translates into CASSLMGQGAQETQYF. Together with reference TRBV5-1 and TRBJ2-5, the CDR3 gives the full variable domain: KAGVTQTPRYLIKTRGQQVTLSCSPISGHRSVSWYQQTPGQGLQFLFEYFSETQRNKGNFPGRFSGRQFSNSRSEMNVSTLELGDSALYLCASSLMGQGAQETQYFGPGTRLLVL.

This clonotype came up many times. This chain joins TRBV28 and TRBJ2-5; 8 bases agree with TRBD1. Trimming removed 1 base from V and 5 bases from J; junction bases left unmatched: 9. The CDR3 has 16 residues. Looked up from germline, CDR1 is MDHEN and CDR2 is SYDVKM. The DNA for the CDR3 is TGTGCCAGCAGTTTATTGGCCCGACAGGGGATGGAGACCCAGTACTTC. Encoded protein: CASSLLARQGMETQYF.

This clonotype was seen repeatedly, ten times or more. The rearrangement joins TRBV6-5 to TRBJ2-3; the D is unclear. The CDR3 sequence is 14 residues long. V gave up 10 bases and J gave up 2 bases, with 16 bases separating them. CDR1 is MNHEY and CDR2 is SVGAGI in the germline V gene. The DNA for the CDR3 is TGTGCCACCTCACTTGGCCCAGACACAGATACGCAGTATTTT. Its translation: CATSLGPDTDTQYF.

This clonotype occurred many times. The junction departs from germline at one end; a sequencing error may be responsible. The CDR3 sequence: CATGDGYGYTF. The CDR3 DNA sequence: TGTGCCACCGGTGACGGCTATGGCTACACCTTC. The chain combines TRBV24-1 with TRBJ1-2; no clear D. Germline V gene lookup returns CDR1 KGHDR and CDR2 SFDVKD. The CDR3 is 11 amino acids.

This clonotype was counted ten times or more. The chain employs TRBV12-3 or TRBV12-4 and TRBJ1-5; D uncertain. The CDR3 is made up of 14 amino acids. With 6 bases removed from V and 8 bases from J, the gap between germline ends came to 17 bases. CDR3: CASRRGGSSEPQHF. CDR3 nucleotides: TGTGCCAGCAGGAGAGGAGGGTCTTCGGAGCCCCAGCATTTT.

This clonotype was seen repeatedly, ten times or more. V and J are TRBV13 and TRBJ2-1; 9 bases line up with TRBD1. V lost 5 bases and J lost 4; bases outside the gene matches: 6. The length of the CDR3 is 15 residues. Germline CDR1 PRHDT, CDR2 FYEKMQ (reference sequence). As DNA, the CDR3 is TGTGCCAGCAGCCAACCGGGACAGGGATACAATGAGCAGTTCTTC. This encodes CASSQPGQGYNEQFF.

The chain combines TRBV29-1 with TRBJ2-5; D gene ambiguous. The V and J ends lost 3 bases and 2 bases respectively, with 7 bases between them. The CDR3 runs 12 residues. CDR1 SQVTM and CDR2 ANQGSEA come from the germline V gene. The CDR3 DNA sequence: TGCAGCGTTGAGCGGAGACAAGAGACCCAGTACTTC. This gives the protein CSVERRQETQYF. Using reference TRBV29-1 and TRBJ2-5 for the parts outside the CDR3, the full variable domain is SAVISQKPSRDICQRGTSLTIQCQVDSQVTMMFWYRQQPGQSLTLIATANQGSEATYESGFVIDKFPISRPNLTFSTLTVSNMSPEDSSIYLCSVERRQETQYFGPGTRLLVL.

This clonotype appeared many times. This sequence joins TRBV6-5 and TRBJ1-1, with D unclear. The CDR3 length is 13 residues. Germline lookup yields CDR1 MNHEY and CDR2 SVGAGI. Trimming left V 2 bases short and J 3 bases short, with 7 bases between. The chain's CDR3 is CASSYELDTEAFF. For the CDR3, the DNA is TGTGCCAGCAGTTACGAGCTGGACACTGAAGCTTTCTTT.